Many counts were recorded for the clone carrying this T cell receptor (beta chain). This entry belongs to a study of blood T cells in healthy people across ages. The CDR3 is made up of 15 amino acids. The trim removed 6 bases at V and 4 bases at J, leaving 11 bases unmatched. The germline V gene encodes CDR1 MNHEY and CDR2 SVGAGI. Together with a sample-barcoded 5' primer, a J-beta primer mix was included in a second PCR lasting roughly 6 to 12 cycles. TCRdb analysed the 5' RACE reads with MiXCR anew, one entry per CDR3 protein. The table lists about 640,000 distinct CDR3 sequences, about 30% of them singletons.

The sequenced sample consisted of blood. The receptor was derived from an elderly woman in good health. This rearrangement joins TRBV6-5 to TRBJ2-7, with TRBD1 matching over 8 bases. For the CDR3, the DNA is TGTGCCAGCAGGAGACCCGGGACAGGCCTATACGAGCAGTACTTC. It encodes CASRRPGTGLYEQYF.